Listed here is a single T cell receptor (beta chain). These data are taken from a study of control samples from healthy donors and cancer patients. Measured with immunoSEQ multiplex PCR; TCRdb has only the in-frame clones, and not every one. This repertoire shows fewer than 300,000 clones, roughly 87% found once; its top ten account for 10% to 15%. The receptor comes from a woman aged 55-70 years with lung cancer. Sequencing was performed on PBMCs.

CDR3 DNA: TGCGCCAGCAGCGATAATAGGGAAAACATTCAGTACTTC. Encoded protein: CASSDNRENIQYF. This chain links TRBV5-1 with TRBJ2-4; D remains ambiguous. V lost 4 bases to trimming and J lost 5 bases, with 10 bases between them. This CDR3 has 13 amino acids. The germline gives CDR1 SGHRS, CDR2 YFSETQ.